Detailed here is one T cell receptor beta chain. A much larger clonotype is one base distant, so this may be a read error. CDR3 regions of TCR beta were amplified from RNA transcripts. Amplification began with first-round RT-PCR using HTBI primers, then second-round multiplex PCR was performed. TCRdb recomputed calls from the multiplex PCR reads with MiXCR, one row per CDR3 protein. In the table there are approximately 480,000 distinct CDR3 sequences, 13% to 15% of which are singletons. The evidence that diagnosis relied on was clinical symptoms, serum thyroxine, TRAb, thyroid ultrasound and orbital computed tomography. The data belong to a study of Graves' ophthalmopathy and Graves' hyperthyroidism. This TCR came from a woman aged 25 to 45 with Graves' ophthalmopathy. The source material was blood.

CDR3 sequence: CAISPLGQGADEQYF. In nucleotides, the CDR3 is TGTGCCATCTCACCACTAGGACAGGGAGCAGACGAGCAGTACTTC. The chain recombines TRBV18 with TRBJ2-7; 8 bases align to TRBD1. Germline V gene sequence: CDR1 KGHSH, CDR2 LQKENI. The CDR3 covers 15 residues.